This passage covers 21 T cell receptor beta chains from one sample sequenced in a study of shared clonotypes between healthy human individuals. Selected positively for CCR7 and CD45RO-negative, naive CD8 cells excluded terminally differentiated effector memory CD45RA+ cells. Sequencing used immunoSEQ multiplex PCR; TCRdb keeps in-frame clones, though not all of them. The table lists about 2.1 million clones, just under 95% of them singletons, with 1.5% to 2% in the top ten. The sample consisted of naive CD8+ T cells from PBMCs. The receptors stem from a man aged 18 to 35 in good health. Some clones in this sample may be carry-over from other donors' samples.

The rearrangement joins TRBV4-1 to TRBJ2-3; 8 bases fit TRBD2. The CDR3 runs 17 residues. V lost 1 base and J lost 0; bases outside the gene matches: 6. The germline gives CDR1 MGHRA, CDR2 YSYEKL. The CDR3 sequence: CASSQVGLAFSTDTQYF. The CDR3 DNA reads as TGCGCCAGCAGCCAAGTAGGACTAGCCTTTAGCACAGATACGCAGTATTTT.

The V and J genes are TRBV2 and TRBJ1-5; D unresolved. There are 13 residues in the CDR3. V was trimmed by 5 bases and J by 1 base, leaving 6 bases between them. In germline, CDR1 is SNHLY, CDR2 FYNNEI. The CDR3 DNA sequence: TGTGCCAGCAGTAGCAGAAGCAATCAGCCCCAGCATTTT. Protein: CASSSRSNQPQHF.

The chain couples TRBV2 to TRBJ2-5; 9 positions match TRBD2. V lost 1 base, J lost 0 bases, and 9 bases stayed unmatched. Germline loops: CDR1 SNHLY, CDR2 FYNNEI. CDR3 length: 18 residues. This chain's CDR3 is CASSEVFLAGSHQETQYF. Written as DNA, the CDR3 is TGTGCCAGCAGTGAAGTATTTCTAGCGGGAAGTCACCAAGAGACCCAGTACTTC.

CDR3 amino acids: CASSQQGGSYGYTF. The CDR3 bases are TGTGCCAGCAGCCAGCAAGGGGGATCCTATGGCTACACCTTC. The chain carries TRBV6-5 and TRBJ1-2; D may be TRBD1 (6 bases). This CDR3 spans 14 amino acids. V was pared by 6 bases and J by 4 bases, with 15 bases between. From germline, CDR1 is MNHEY and CDR2 SVGAGI.

The chain is built from TRBV12-2 and TRBJ2-7; the D call of TRBD2 is as the table states it, not checked on the DNA. TRBV12-2 is reported as a pseudogene. This CDR3 has 17 amino acids. CDR3 coding DNA: TGTGCAAGTCGCTTAGCCCCTGGGAGAGTAATGAGCTACGAGCAGTACTTC. Residues: CASRLAPGRVMSYEQYF.

The chain employs TRBV28 and TRBJ2-5; TRBD2 aligns across 7 bases. From germline, CDR1 is MDHEN and CDR2 SYDVKM. With V trimmed by 3 bases and J by 8 bases, 12 bases remained unmatched. CDR3 length: 15 amino acids. CDR3 region: CASSLSGLGVDTQYF. The CDR3, as DNA: TGTGCCAGCAGTTTGTCCGGACTAGGGGTAGACACCCAGTACTTC.

V usage is TRBV7-3 and J usage is TRBJ2-5; 12 positions agree with TRBD1. Germline trimming cut 1 base from V and 5 bases from J; bases unmatched to any gene: 5. The CDR3 sequence is 16 residues long. The germline CDR1 and CDR2 sequences are SGHTA and FQGTGA. CDR3 amino acids: CASSLMGQGASETQYF. The CDR3 DNA sequence: TGTGCCAGCAGCTTAATGGGACAGGGGGCTTCGGAGACCCAGTACTTC.

The chain combines TRBV7-9 with TRBJ2-5, with 8 positions matching TRBD1. Germline lookup yields CDR1 SEHNR and CDR2 FQNEAQ (reference sequence). The CDR3 consists of 15 residues. The junction had 8 bases not matched to a gene; V was cut back by 3 bases and J by 5 bases. The DNA for the CDR3 is TGTGCCAGCAGCTTCCTTTCAGGGGGCCGGGAGACCCAGTACTTC. This translates into CASSFLSGGRETQYF.

V and J are TRBV11-1 and TRBJ2-1; 11 nucleotides agree with TRBD2. V was clipped by 7 bases and J by 3 bases; unmatched bases: 8. Germline-derived CDR1 and CDR2 are SGHAT and FQDESV (reference sequence). The CDR3 sequence is 16 residues long. The CDR3 is CASTVPGTSGYNEQFF. As DNA, the CDR3 is TGTGCCAGCACCGTCCCCGGGACTAGCGGCTACAATGAGCAGTTCTTC.

In regard to this clone: Other nucleotide sequences from this sample produce the same CDR3. This chain joins TRBV27 and TRBJ1-1, with a tentative D call TRBD1 (5 bases). V was cut by 3 bases and J by 5 bases, with 13 bases left in between. The CDR3 length is 14 residues. The germline V gene has CDR1 MNHEY and CDR2 SMNVEV (reference sequence). For the CDR3, the DNA is TGTGCCAGCAGTTTGGTCGGGGGTGATACTGAAGCTTTCTTT. It specifies CASSLVGGDTEAFF.

The chain combines TRBV7-7 with TRBJ1-5, with 9 bases fitting TRBD1. This CDR3 is built from 16 residues. The trim removed 1 base at V and 2 bases at J, leaving 3 bases unmatched. Germline CDR1 SSHAT, CDR2 FNYEAQ (reference sequence). CDR3: CASSLGDRERNQPQHF. The CDR3, as DNA: TGTGCCAGCAGCTTAGGGGACAGGGAGCGCAATCAGCCCCAGCATTTT. Combining the CDR3 with reference TRBV7-7 and TRBJ1-5 gives the whole variable domain GAGVSQSPRYKVTKRGQDVTLRCDPISSHATLYWYQQALGQGPEFLTYFNYEAQPDKSGLPSDRFSAERPEGSISTLTIQRTEQRDSAMYRCASSLGDRERNQPQHFGDGTRLSIL.

The gene calls are TRBV2 and TRBJ2-5; possible D gene TRBD2, 5 bases. Germline V gene lookup returns CDR1 SNHLY and CDR2 FYNNEI. CDR3 length: 17 residues. The V gene lost 0 bases and the J gene lost 7 bases, with 21 bases spanning the gap. The CDR3 DNA sequence: TGTGCCAGCAGTGAAGCCCGGGGAACCCCAGATGTCGGGACCCAGTACTTC. Translated: CASSEARGTPDVGTQYF.

The rearrangement links TRBV10-3 to TRBJ2-7; D unclear. V lost 10 bases and J 4 bases, leaving 20 bases between the germline ends. The V gene's germline CDR1 is ENHRY and CDR2 SYGVKD. The CDR3 contains 14 residues. The CDR3 is CATSSSLDMYEQYF. The CDR3 bases are TGTGCCACCTCGTCGAGCCTCGATATGTACGAGCAGTACTTC.

This clone showed up just once. The J gene is TRBJ2-5, the V gene TRBV5-4; 8 positions agree with TRBD2. The CDR3 spans 15 residues. Germline values: CDR1 SGHNT, CDR2 YYREEE (reference sequence). V lost 1 base and J lost 5; bases outside the gene matches: 7. DNA of the CDR3: TGTGCCAGCAGCTTGTATCGGGAGGGCCAGGAGACCCAGTACTTC. It yields the protein CASSLYREGQETQYF.

There are a few counts of this clone. The chain combines TRBV4-3 with TRBJ1-3, with 7 bases lining up with TRBD1. Germline V gives CDR1 LGHNA, CDR2 YSLEER. With V trimmed by 4 bases and J by 2 bases, 5 bases remained unmatched. The CDR3 is 15 residues long. This chain's CDR3 is CASSPTQGAGNTIYF. In DNA, the CDR3 is TGCGCCAGCAGCCCGACGCAGGGGGCTGGAAACACCATATATTTT.

The genes are TRBV9 and TRBJ2-7; D might be TRBD2 (5 bases). V dropped 4 bases and J dropped 0 bases, with 20 bases sitting between them. Germline CDR1 and CDR2: SGDLS and YYNGEE. The CDR3 extends over 17 amino acids. CDR3 loop: CASSPYPHGRGSYEQYF. The CDR3, as DNA: TGTGCCAGCAGCCCGTACCCCCACGGACGGGGCTCCTACGAGCAGTACTTC.

The chain combines TRBV7-2 with TRBJ2-1; possibly TRBD2 for D (5 bases). Trimming left V 5 bases short and J 1 base short, with 15 bases between. Germline CDR1 and CDR2: SGHTA and FQGNSA. The CDR3 has 16 residues. CDR3 sequence reads: CASSPHTRVSYNEQFF. For the CDR3, the DNA is TGTGCCAGCAGCCCCCACACTAGGGTTTCCTACAATGAGCAGTTCTTC.

V gene TRBV4-2 combines with J gene TRBJ2-3; 11 bases are shared with TRBD2. The CDR3 contains 17 residues. Germline V CDR1 and CDR2: LGHNA, YNFKEQ. V trimming: 2 bases; J trimming: 3 bases; junction bases outside the gene matches: 7. CDR3 protein: CASSQKPGLAVTDTQYF. For the CDR3, the DNA is TGTGCCAGCAGCCAAAAACCGGGACTAGCGGTTACAGATACGCAGTATTTT.

This rearrangement joins TRBV6-1 to TRBJ2-7; 7 bases are shared with TRBD1. The V gene's germline CDR1 is MNHNS and CDR2 SASEGT. V trimming: 2 bases; J trimming: 0 bases; junction bases outside the gene matches: 7. CDR3 length equals 16 residues. This CDR3 reads CASSEISWDSSYEQYF. CDR3 coding DNA: TGTGCCAGCAGTGAAATTTCCTGGGACAGCTCCTACGAGCAGTACTTC.

The chain joins TRBV11-2 to TRBJ2-2, with D tentatively TRBD1 or TRBD2 (5 bases each). This CDR3 is 15 amino acids long. Trimming removed 5 bases at V and 3 bases at J, with 13 bases between. Per germline, CDR1 SGHAT and CDR2 FQNNGV. CDR3 nucleotide sequence: TGTGCCAGCAGCGGCCGGGACGGAGACACCGGGGAGCTGTTTTTT. Its translation: CASSGRDGDTGELFF.

The chain carries TRBV18 and TRBJ2-7, with 7 bases identical to TRBD1. There are 14 residues in the CDR3. The germline V gene encodes CDR1 KGHSH and CDR2 LQKENI. The V and J ends lost 6 bases and 3 bases, in that order; junction bases with no gene match: 8. For the CDR3, the DNA is TGTGCCAGCTCCCCCCCAGGGGGTGACTACGAGCAGTACTTC. Its protein is CASSPPGGDYEQYF.